One sample yielded the 22 T cell receptor beta chains listed below, sequenced in a study of CD8+ T cells in alopecia areata. Treatment: oral pan-JAK inhibitor, 5-10 mg twice daily. Reverse transcription of extracted RNA yielded cDNA, which provided the sequencing template. Libraries were prepared by immunoSEQ multiplex PCR; TCRdb keeps only in-frame clonotypes and omits some of them. The sample includes around 170,000 clones, approximately 49% seen only once; the top ten take around 10%. The sequencing used CD8+ T cells sorted from blood, collected around week 52, from a patient treated with tofacitinib. These receptors all come from a human donor with alopecia areata.

A remark on this clone: At the DNA level, this CDR3 is encoded by other sequences in the same sample as well. The J gene is TRBJ2-7, the V gene TRBV2, with D possibly TRBD2 on 6 matching bases. V lost 11 bases and J 0 bases, leaving 14 bases between the germline ends. The CDR3 runs 13 residues. Germline V gene sequence: CDR1 SNHLY, CDR2 FYNNEI. The CDR3 spells CASTGGISYEQYF. CDR3 sequence (DNA): TGTGCCTCCACCGGGGGAATCTCCTACGAGCAGTACTTC.

Regarding this clone: Other DNA sequences from this sample encode an identical CDR3 as well. The chain employs TRBV27 and TRBJ2-2, with unresolved D. This CDR3 comprises 13 residues. Trimming pared 2 bases from V and 2 bases from J, leaving 3 bases between. The germline V gene has CDR1 MNHEY and CDR2 SMNVEV (reference sequence). The CDR3 protein is CASSLSNTGELFF. CDR3 nucleotides: TGTGCCAGCAGTTTAAGTAACACCGGGGAGCTGTTTTTT.

V usage is TRBV2 and J usage is TRBJ1-2, with D possibly TRBD1 on 5 matching bases. The V end was cut by 6 bases, the J end by 4 bases, with 18 bases between. Germline lookup yields CDR1 SNHLY and CDR2 FYNNEI. CDR3 length: 15 residues. The CDR3 sequence is CASSTSPGDPYGYTF. The CDR3 bases are TGTGCCAGCAGCACCTCCCCGGGGGACCCCTATGGCTACACCTTC.

This clone was seen only a few times. The gene calls are TRBV10-3 and TRBJ1-1; possible D gene TRBD1, 5 bases. In germline, CDR1 is ENHRY, CDR2 SYGVKD. The CDR3 runs to 15 residues. Deletions cut 6 bases from V and 3 bases from J, with 17 bases between. Written as DNA, the CDR3 is TGTGCCATCAGGTTGGGGACGGCTGGGGACACTGAAGCTTTCTTT. Residues: CAIRLGTAGDTEAFF.

V usage is TRBV7-8 and J usage is TRBJ1-2; D unclear. This CDR3 region has 16 residues. Germline CDR1 and CDR2: SGHVS and FQNEAQ. Trimming shortened V by 0 bases and J by 4 bases, and 15 bases separated the two germline ends. As DNA, the CDR3 is TGTGCCAGCAGCTTAGCGGATGGCAGGCTGGGCTATGGCTACACCTTC. Protein product: CASSLADGRLGYGYTF.

This clone appeared many times. The chain uses TRBV6-1 and TRBJ2-3, with 11 bases lining up with TRBD2. From germline, CDR1 is MNHNS and CDR2 SASEGT. With 0 bases clipped from V and 2 bases from J, the junction kept 1 base outside the gene matches. The CDR3 consists of 16 residues. CDR3 in DNA: TGTGCCAGCAGTGAAGCTAGCGGGGGGGCCACAGATACGCAGTATTTT. Protein sequence: CASSEASGGATDTQYF.

This clone has a handful of counts. The chain has TRBV10-3 and TRBJ2-2, with no clear D. V was clipped by 8 bases and J by 3 bases, with 10 bases between them. The CDR3 is 13 residues long. Germline values: CDR1 ENHRY, CDR2 SYGVKD. The CDR3 DNA follows: TGTGCCATCTACGGCCCTGACACCGGGGAGCTGTTTTTT. Protein: CAIYGPDTGELFF.

This clone has just a few counts. This rearrangement joins TRBV2 to TRBJ1-4; TRBD1 matches at 8 bases. The CDR3 covers 16 residues. V shed 6 bases, J shed 0 bases, and the junction held 6 bases outside the gene matches. Germline V gene sequence: CDR1 SNHLY, CDR2 FYNNEI. In DNA form, the CDR3 reads TGTGCCAGCAGGGGACAGGTCCGTCCAACTAATGAAAAACTGTTTTTT. Protein: CASRGQVRPTNEKLFF.

The chain links TRBV7-9 to TRBJ1-4, with a possible D match to TRBD1 (5 bases). CDR1 SEHNR and CDR2 FQNEAQ come from the germline V gene (reference sequence). Trimming removed 4 bases from V and 8 bases from J, with 20 bases in between. This CDR3 has 16 residues. DNA of the CDR3: TGTGCCAGCAGCTCCCTCCTGGAGGGGACGGGGGAAAAACTGTTTTTT. Encoded protein: CASSSLLEGTGEKLFF.

This clone was seen a handful of times. The V and J genes are TRBV5-5 and TRBJ2-2, with D possibly matching TRBD1 (5 bases). Trimming took off 9 bases at V and 5 bases at J, with 20 bases between the two ends. The V gene's germline CDR1 is SGHKS and CDR2 YYEKEE (reference sequence). The CDR3 extends over 15 amino acids. The CDR3 bases are TGTGCCATATCCCCGAAGGGAAAGGGGACCGGGGAGCTGTTTTTT. Its translation: CAISPKGKGTGELFF.

This clone was observed a few times. The chain uses TRBV11-2 and TRBJ1-4; TRBD1 is a possible D gene (5 bases). CDR1 is SGHAT and CDR2 is FQNNGV in the germline V gene. The V end lost 7 bases, the J end lost 0 bases, and 18 bases lay between the germline ends. The CDR3 is 17 residues long. The CDR3 DNA sequence: TGTGCCAGCACCTTCTTTGGCGGGGCCGCAACTAATGAAAAACTGTTTTTT. Protein product: CASTFFGGAATNEKLFF.

V is TRBV5-6 and J is TRBJ1-4; 9 positions match TRBD1. Germline assignment: CDR1 SGHDT and CDR2 YYEEEE. V was pared by 4 bases and J by 7 bases, with 11 bases of the junction left unmatched. There are 16 residues in the CDR3. CDR3 loop: CASSAAGQGLFEKLFF. The CDR3 DNA reads TGTGCCAGCAGCGCGGCAGGACAGGGGTTATTTGAAAAACTGTTTTTT.

The chain combines TRBV29-1 with TRBJ2-5; 7 bases fit TRBD2. Germline V CDR1 and CDR2: SQVTM, ANQGSEA. The CDR3 sequence is 15 residues long. Trimming at V came to 1 base and at J to 2 bases, leaving 7 bases not matched to a gene. CDR3 sequence reads: CSVEVKRGLQETQYF. In DNA, the CDR3 is TGCAGCGTTGAAGTTAAGCGGGGCTTACAAGAGACCCAGTACTTC.

The V gene is TRBV2, the J gene TRBJ2-5; D not resolved. V was trimmed by 7 bases and J by 2 bases, leaving 11 bases between them. The length of the CDR3 is 13 residues. Per the germline V gene, CDR1 is SNHLY and CDR2 is FYNNEI. The CDR3 region is CASTGYPQETQYF. Written as DNA, the CDR3 is TGTGCCAGCACCGGCTACCCTCAAGAGACCCAGTACTTC.

This clone showed up just a few times. This chain's CDR3 is CASSQDDTGRSGANVLTF. CDR3 sequence (DNA): TGCGCCAGCAGCCAAGACGATACCGGACGCTCTGGGGCCAACGTCCTGACTTTC. The V gene is TRBV4-3, the J gene TRBJ2-6; no clear D gene. Germline V lookup: CDR1 LGHNA, CDR2 YSLEER. With 0 bases removed from V and 0 bases from J, the gap between germline ends came to 12 bases. The length of the CDR3 is 18 residues.

This clone was seen a few times. The genes are TRBV13 and TRBJ2-7; D is possibly TRBD2 (6 bases). The V end was cut by 5 bases, the J end by 2 bases, with 10 bases between. The germline V gene encodes CDR1 PRHDT and CDR2 FYEKMQ (reference sequence). This CDR3 comprises 13 residues. The CDR3 bases are TGTGCCAGCAGCATCCCGGGAGCCTACGAGCAGTACTTC. Protein product: CASSIPGAYEQYF.

The chain has TRBV5-6 and TRBJ2-5; no definite D call. CDR1 and CDR2 (germline): SGHDT, YYEEEE. The CDR3 contains 13 residues. V was shortened by 0 bases and J by 5 bases, with 8 bases between the two germline ends. The CDR3 sequence is CASSLDMEETQYF. Here the CDR3 DNA reads TGTGCCAGCAGCTTGGACATGGAGGAGACCCAGTACTTC.

The rearrangement links TRBV27 to TRBJ2-3; 8 nucleotides match TRBD1. The CDR3 has 13 residues. Germline V lookup: CDR1 MNHEY, CDR2 SMNVEV (reference sequence). Unmatched junction bases numbered 1, after V lost 4 bases and J lost 4 bases. The CDR3: CASSSQGADTQYF. The CDR3 DNA is TGTGCCAGCAGTTCACAGGGGGCAGATACGCAGTATTTT.

V is TRBV18 and J is TRBJ1-6, with D perhaps TRBD1 (5 bases). This CDR3 spans 15 amino acids. V shed 4 bases and J shed 6 bases, with 13 bases lying between them. Germline V gives CDR1 KGHSH, CDR2 LQKENI. Here the CDR3 reads CASSLPAGSNSPLHF. DNA for the CDR3: TGTGCCAGCTCACTCCCGGCAGGGAGTAATTCACCCCTCCACTTT.

This clone was observed at least ten times. The chain carries TRBV6-4 and TRBJ2-2, with 11 bases aligning to TRBD1. The germline V gene encodes CDR1 MRHNA and CDR2 SNTAGT. With V trimmed by 5 bases and J by 6 bases, 11 bases remained unmatched. This CDR3 contains 17 residues. CDR3 coding DNA: TGTGCCAGCAGTCCCACCCCCGGGGACAGGGGGGCCGGGGAGCTGTTTTTT. As protein: CASSPTPGDRGAGELFF.

The chain has TRBV5-1 and TRBJ1-2; 7 bases are a match to TRBD1. Unmatched junction bases numbered 5, after V lost 0 bases and J lost 6 bases. In germline, CDR1 is SGHRS, CDR2 YFSETQ. CDR3 length: 14 amino acids. This CDR3 is CASSLAQGFDGYTF. The CDR3 region has the DNA TGCGCCAGCAGCTTGGCACAGGGGTTCGATGGCTACACCTTC.

This clone was seen more than once but under ten times. The chain uses TRBV7-8 and TRBJ1-5; D gene uncertain. Trimming shortened V by 1 base and J by 6 bases, and 4 bases separated the two germline ends. Germline lookup yields CDR1 SGHVS and CDR2 FQNEAQ. This CDR3 has 12 residues. CDR3 amino acids: CASSLVGQPQHF. The CDR3 DNA follows: TGTGCCAGCAGCTTAGTGGGTCAGCCCCAGCATTTT.